These 13 T cell receptor beta chains were sequenced from one sample in a study of CD8+CD57+ T cells in acquired aplastic anemia (dated by TCRdb to 2016 to 2019). The sequencer was an Illumina HiSeq 2000. Genomic DNA served as template for TCR beta VDJ combination and CDR3 sequence profiling. TCRdb ran its own pipeline on the public reads, namely fastp trimming at Q25 and MiXCR clone calling, and kept in-frame beta chains. Rows merge per CDR3 protein into single entries with the most common DNA and genes. For this sample there are about 210,000 distinct CDR3 sequences; roughly 57% appear just once. Of the sample, 25% to 35% falls within the top ten clones. The sample comprised sorted CD4+, CD8+, or CD8+CD57+ T cells (not recorded which) from PBMCs. These receptors came from a human donor in good health.

This clonotype showed up many times. The chain is built from TRBV4-1 and TRBJ2-3; 10 bases map to TRBD2. Germline-derived CDR1 and CDR2 are MGHRA and YSYEKL. The V gene end was trimmed by 3 bases and the J gene end by 6 bases; junction bases not matched to a gene: 6. This CDR3 is 15 amino acids long. CDR3 DNA: TGCGCCAGCAGCCATCTAGCGGGAGAGAGTGATACGCAGTATTTT. This encodes CASSHLAGESDTQYF.

The V gene is TRBV22-1, the J gene TRBJ2-3. TRBV22-1 is a documented pseudogene. CDR3 length equals 12 residues. For the CDR3, the DNA is TGTCCTGGGGCTGCTGGCACAGATACGCAGTATTTT. This encodes CPGAAGTDTQYF.

This chain connects TRBV7-6 to TRBJ2-5, with a possible D match to TRBD2 (5 bases). V lost 2 bases and J lost 5, with 12 bases in between. This CDR3 is 14 amino acids long. CDR1 is SGHVS and CDR2 is FNYEAQ in the germline V gene. The CDR3 DNA reads as TGTGCCAGCAGCTTACTCCGGGATGGCGAGACCCAGTACTTC. Its protein is CASSLLRDGETQYF.

This clonotype was detected only a few times. The chain carries TRBV15 and TRBJ1-4, with D uncertain. V gave up 0 bases and J gave up 7 bases, with 0 bases separating them. Per the germline V gene, CDR1 is LNHNV and CDR2 is YYDKDF (reference sequence). The CDR3 loop spans 11 amino acids. The CDR3: CATSRDEKLFF. The CDR3 DNA follows: TGTGCCACCAGCAGAGATGAAAAACTGTTTTTT.

V is TRBV7-2 and J is TRBJ2-7; 12 bases map to TRBD2. Germline CDR1 is SGHTA and CDR2 is FQGNSA. The V gene end was trimmed by 3 bases and the J gene end by 4 bases; junction bases not matched to a gene: 1. The CDR3 consists of 14 residues. The CDR3 region is CASSFGTSGYEQYF. DNA of the CDR3: TGTGCCAGCAGCTTCGGGACTAGCGGGTACGAGCAGTACTTC.

The chain couples TRBV5-1 to TRBJ2-3; TRBD2 aligns across 11 bases. The germline V gene encodes CDR1 SGHRS and CDR2 YFSETQ. V lost 0 bases and J lost 0; bases outside the gene matches: 18. The CDR3 consists of 22 residues. CDR3 sequence: CASSLEVASGRYKPISTDTQYF. The DNA of the CDR3 is TGCGCCAGCAGCTTGGAGGTGGCTAGCGGGAGGTATAAGCCGATAAGCACAGATACGCAGTATTTT.

This chain links TRBV7-9 with TRBJ1-1; D gene uncertain. The V and J ends lost 3 bases and 1 base respectively, with 9 bases between them. Germline CDR1 and CDR2: SEHNR and FQNEAQ (reference sequence). The length of the CDR3 is 14 residues. The CDR3 DNA follows: TGTGCCAGCAGCTTCTACAGAGGGAACACTGAAGCTTTCTTT. Its translation: CASSFYRGNTEAFF.

V gene TRBV29-1 combines with J gene TRBJ2-1; TRBD2 matches at 8 bases. Looked up from germline, CDR1 is SQVTM and CDR2 is ANQGSEA. This CDR3 comprises 12 residues. The trim removed 5 bases at V and 3 bases at J, leaving 0 bases unmatched. The DNA for the CDR3 is TGCAGCGTTAGCGGGGGCTACAATGAGCAGTTCTTC. Translation: CSVSGGYNEQFF.

This clonotype was seen ten or more times. This chain joins TRBV12-3 or TRBV12-4 and TRBJ1-6; D not resolved. The CDR3 extends over 13 amino acids. V lost 6 bases and J lost 6, with 9 bases in between. CDR3 sequence reads: CASSPTFNSPLHF. The CDR3 nucleotides read TGTGCCAGCAGCCCTACCTTTAATTCACCCCTCCACTTT.

The rearrangement uses TRBV5-1 and TRBJ1-1; a possible D gene is TRBD1 (6 bases). The germline gives CDR1 SGHRS, CDR2 YFSETQ. Deletions cut 5 bases from V and 6 bases from J, with 17 bases between. CDR3 size: 14 residues. The CDR3 loop is CASRREGDQSEAFF. The CDR3 region has the DNA TGCGCCAGCAGGAGGGAGGGGGACCAATCTGAAGCTTTCTTT.

Note on this clonotype: Compared with germline, one end of the junction differs, possibly owing to a read error. The rearrangement links TRBV25-1 to TRBJ2-1, with TRBD2 matching 11 bases. CDR1 is MGHDK and CDR2 is SYGVNS in the germline V gene. The CDR3 totals 15 residues. The CDR3 protein is CASGPLAGGKNEQFF. Here the CDR3 DNA reads TGCGCCAGCGGCCCCTTAGCGGGGGGGAAGAATGAGCAGTTCTTC.

The rearrangement joins TRBV20-1 to TRBJ2-7, with TRBD2 identical over 10 bases. V was pared by 6 bases and J by 2 bases, with 10 bases of the junction left unmatched. The CDR3 runs to 15 residues. CDR1 is DFQATT and CDR2 is SNEGSKA in the germline V gene (reference sequence). The CDR3 nucleotides are TGCAGTGCCAACCTGTGGACTAGCGGCACCTACGAGCAGTACTTC. Protein sequence: CSANLWTSGTYEQYF.

This sequence joins TRBV5-4 and TRBJ2-5, with D perhaps matching TRBD1 (6 bases). CDR3 length: 14 residues. V was cut by 4 bases and J by 5 bases, with 15 bases left in between. CDR1 and CDR2 from the germline V gene are SGHNT and YYREEE (reference sequence). In DNA, the CDR3 is TGTGCCAGCAGCAAGTCGAGGGACACGGAGACCCAGTACTTC. Translation: CASSKSRDTETQYF.